Listed below are T cell receptor beta chains from one sample, sequenced in a study of blood T cell repertoires in COVID-19. Libraries were prepared by immunoSEQ multiplex PCR; TCRdb keeps only in-frame clonotypes and omits some of them. This sample yields about 260,000 clones, of which around four fifths are seen a single time; over 8.5% belongs to the top ten. Material: peripheral blood. These receptors all come from a woman in her forties or fifties who had recovered from COVID-19. The CDR3 runs from the conserved cysteine through the conserved F or W. The size field is filled for only some rows; it gives once, few, many or a size class.

cdr3_length,j_call,clone_size,v_call,cdr3_aa
17,TRBJ2-1,.,TRBV6-2/TRBV6-3,CASSYSMTSGRYNEQFF
13,TRBJ1-2,.,TRBV6-2/TRBV6-3,CASSYEQGNGYTF
16,TRBJ1-2,.,TRBV2,CASRQQGFGSNYGYTF
13,TRBJ2-7,few,TRBV9,CASGSGLIYEQYF
13,TRBJ2-2,few,TRBV24-1,CATSELFTGELFF
17,TRBJ1-5,.,TRBV6-7,CASSDHTGDQFIQPQHF
16,TRBJ2-7,.,TRBV18,CASSGGVALLPYEQYF
14,TRBJ2-3,few,TRBV29-1,CSVEAGGYTDTQYF
15,TRBJ2-3,.,TRBV7-9,CASSLRTASTDTQYF
16,TRBJ2-7,.,TRBV18,CASSPFLRGGRYEQYF
16,TRBJ1-1,.,TRBV6-2/TRBV6-3,CASSYQRQSMNTEAFF
15,TRBJ2-2,.,TRBV18,CASSPRVPSGGELFF
13,TRBJ2-7,.,TRBV2,CASSDRSGGQDPF
15,TRBJ1-3,.,TRBV11-1,CASSSTGSSGNTIYF
15,TRBJ2-7,.,TRBV10-3,CAISESTSPNGEQYF
14,TRBJ2-7,.,TRBV7-3,CASSPQGTVNEQYF
14,TRBJ2-5,.,TRBV6-5,CASSHPQGRETQYF
16,TRBJ1-2,.,TRBV5-1,CASSLGGRQKDYGYTF
20,TRBJ1-5,few,TRBV4-1,CASSQDGGRGPRYSNQPQHF
13,TRBJ2-3,.,TRBV19,CASSEGGTDTQYF
15,TRBJ1-2,.,TRBV6-5,CASSYSKGPGSGYTF
16,TRBJ2-2,once,TRBV29-1,CSVKSFGRANTGELFF
14,TRBJ2-3,.,TRBV24-1,CATSDPKQGWGQYF
16,TRBJ2-3,.,TRBV29-1,CSVSGLDQGGTDTQYF
16,TRBJ2-5,.,TRBV4-2,CASSQPPGQGKETQYF
15,TRBJ2-7,.,TRBV7-2,CASSSGGAGDHEQYF
14,TRBJ2-1,.,TRBV28,CASSSGQRYNEQFF
15,TRBJ2-1,.,TRBV3-1/TRBV3-2,CASSKAAGGNNEQFF
13,TRBJ1-5,.,TRBV2,CASSARGNQPQHF
13,TRBJ1-1,.,TRBV10-3,CAIKTGENTEAFF
12,TRBJ1-1,many,TRBV19,CASAGGRTEAFF
13,TRBJ1-2,few,TRBV2,CASSLTQNYGYTF
12,TRBJ1-2,.,TRBV19,CASSIWRDGYTF
17,TRBJ2-2,.,TRBV28,CASRGRGGFANTGELFF
16,TRBJ1-2,.,TRBV27,CASSLTWTGASYGYTF
15,TRBJ2-3,.,TRBV4-1,CASSQASGSTDTQYF
12,TRBJ2-1,once,TRBV11-3,CASGIRSGEQFF
14,TRBJ1-1,.,TRBV2,CASSLQGSNTEAFF
15,TRBJ1-2,.,TRBV19,CASSVWGREASGYTF
14,TRBJ2-4,.,TRBV7-9,CASSLQMGGAVQYF
16,TRBJ2-7,few,TRBV27,CASSLSAGDSSYEQYF
15,TRBJ2-2,.,TRBV24-1,CATMADRGPPGELFF
15,TRBJ2-7,.,TRBV10-2,CASSNGLATSYEQYF